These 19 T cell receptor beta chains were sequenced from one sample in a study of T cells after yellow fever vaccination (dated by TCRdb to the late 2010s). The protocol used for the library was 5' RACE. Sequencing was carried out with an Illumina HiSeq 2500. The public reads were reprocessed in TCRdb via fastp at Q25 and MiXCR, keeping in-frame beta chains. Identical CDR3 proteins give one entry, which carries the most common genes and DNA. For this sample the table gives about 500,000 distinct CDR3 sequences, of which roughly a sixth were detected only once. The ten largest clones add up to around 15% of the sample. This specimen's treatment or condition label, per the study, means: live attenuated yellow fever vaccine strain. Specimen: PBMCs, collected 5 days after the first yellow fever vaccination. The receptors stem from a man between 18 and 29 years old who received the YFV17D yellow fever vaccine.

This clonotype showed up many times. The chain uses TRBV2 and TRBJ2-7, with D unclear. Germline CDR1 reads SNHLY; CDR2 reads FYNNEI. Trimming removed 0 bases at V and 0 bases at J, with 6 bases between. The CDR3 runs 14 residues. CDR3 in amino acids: CASSEAHGSYEQYF. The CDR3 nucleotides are TGTGCCAGCAGTGAAGCGCACGGCTCCTACGAGCAGTACTTC.

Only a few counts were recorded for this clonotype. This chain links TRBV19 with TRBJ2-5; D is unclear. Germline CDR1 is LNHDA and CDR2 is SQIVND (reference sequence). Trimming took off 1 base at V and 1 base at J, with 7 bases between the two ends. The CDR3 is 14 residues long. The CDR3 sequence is CASSIAGVQETQYF. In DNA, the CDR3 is TGTGCCAGTAGTATAGCTGGGGTCCAAGAGACCCAGTACTTC.

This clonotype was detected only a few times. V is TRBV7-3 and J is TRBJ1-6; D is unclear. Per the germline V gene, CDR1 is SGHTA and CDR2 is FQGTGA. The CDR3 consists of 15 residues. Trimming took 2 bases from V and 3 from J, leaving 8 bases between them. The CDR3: CASSLGQIYNSPLHF. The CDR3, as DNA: TGTGCCAGCAGCTTAGGGCAGATCTATAATTCACCCCTCCACTTT.

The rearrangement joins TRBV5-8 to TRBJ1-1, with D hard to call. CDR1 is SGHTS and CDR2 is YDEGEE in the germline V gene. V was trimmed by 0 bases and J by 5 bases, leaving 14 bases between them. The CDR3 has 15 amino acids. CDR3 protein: CASSLGSQPGTEAFF. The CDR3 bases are TGTGCCAGCAGCTTGGGGTCCCAGCCGGGGACTGAAGCTTTCTTT. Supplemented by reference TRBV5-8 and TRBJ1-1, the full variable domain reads EAGVTQSPTHLIKTRGQQATLRCSPISGHTSVYWYQQALGLGLQFLLWYDEGEERNRGNFPPRFSGRQFPNYSSELNVNALELEDSALYLCASSLGSQPGTEAFFGQGTRLTVV.

CDR3 coding DNA: TGTGCCAGCAGCTTGGGACAGGGGATCTCCTACGAGCAGTACGTC. Amino acid sequence: CASSLGQGISYEQYV. This chain connects TRBV7-2 to TRBJ2-7; 10 positions agree with TRBD1. Germline V lookup: CDR1 SGHTA, CDR2 FQGNSA. The CDR3 has 15 amino acids. Losses at the gene ends were 3 bases for V and 0 bases for J; bases not matched to a gene: 2.

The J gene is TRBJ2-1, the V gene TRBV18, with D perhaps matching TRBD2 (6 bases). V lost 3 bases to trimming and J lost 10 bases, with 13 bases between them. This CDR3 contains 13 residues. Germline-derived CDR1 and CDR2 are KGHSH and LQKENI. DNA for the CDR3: TGTGCCAGCTCACCGATTTCGGGGGTGGAGCAGTTCTTC. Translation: CASSPISGVEQFF. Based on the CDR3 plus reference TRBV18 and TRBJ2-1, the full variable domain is NAGVMQNPRHLVRRRGQEARLRCSPMKGHSHVYWYRQLPEEGLKFMVYLQKENIIDESGMPKERFSAEFPKEGPSILRIQQVVRGDSAAYFCASSPISGVEQFFGPGTRLTVL.

The DNA for the CDR3 is TGTGCCAGCAGTTACCCGTGGCGACAACAAGAGACCCAGTACTTC. Amino acids: CASSYPWRQQETQYF. The genes are TRBV6-2 or TRBV6-3 and TRBJ2-5; D remains unclear. This CDR3 spans 15 amino acids. V was trimmed by 2 bases and J by 2 bases, leaving 12 bases between them. Germline CDR1 MNHEY, CDR2 SVGEGT.

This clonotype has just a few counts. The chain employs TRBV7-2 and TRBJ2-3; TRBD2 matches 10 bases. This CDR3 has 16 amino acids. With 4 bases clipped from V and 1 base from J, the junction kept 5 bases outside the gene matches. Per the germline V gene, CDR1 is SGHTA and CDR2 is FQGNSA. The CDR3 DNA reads TGTGCCAGCAGCTCTAGGGGGACTAGCGGCACAGATACGCAGTATTTT. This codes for CASSSRGTSGTDTQYF.

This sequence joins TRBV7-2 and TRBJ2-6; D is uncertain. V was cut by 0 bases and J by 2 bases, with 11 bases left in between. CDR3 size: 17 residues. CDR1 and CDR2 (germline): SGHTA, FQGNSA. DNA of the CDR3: TGTGCCAGCAGCTTAGCGCTTACAAGAGCTGGGGCCAACGTCCTGACTTTC. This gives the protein CASSLALTRAGANVLTF.

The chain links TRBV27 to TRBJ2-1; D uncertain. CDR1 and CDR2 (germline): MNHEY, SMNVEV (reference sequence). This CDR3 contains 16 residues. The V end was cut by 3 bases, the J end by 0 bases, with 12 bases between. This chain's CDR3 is CASSFRLVSSYNEQFF. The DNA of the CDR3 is TGTGCCAGCAGTTTTCGACTCGTTAGCTCCTACAATGAGCAGTTCTTC.

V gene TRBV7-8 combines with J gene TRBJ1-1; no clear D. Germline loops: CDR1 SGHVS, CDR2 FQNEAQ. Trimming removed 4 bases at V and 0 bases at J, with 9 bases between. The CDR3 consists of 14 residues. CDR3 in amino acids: CASSSLLMNTEAFF. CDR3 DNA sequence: TGTGCCAGCAGCTCACTACTTATGAACACTGAAGCTTTCTTT.

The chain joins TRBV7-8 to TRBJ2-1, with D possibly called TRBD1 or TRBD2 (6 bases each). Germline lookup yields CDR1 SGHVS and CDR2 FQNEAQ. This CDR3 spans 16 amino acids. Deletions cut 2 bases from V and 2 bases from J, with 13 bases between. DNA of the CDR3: TGTGCCAGCAGCTTAAGTGAGGGGGGCCCCTACAATGAGCAGTTCTTC. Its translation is CASSLSEGGPYNEQFF.

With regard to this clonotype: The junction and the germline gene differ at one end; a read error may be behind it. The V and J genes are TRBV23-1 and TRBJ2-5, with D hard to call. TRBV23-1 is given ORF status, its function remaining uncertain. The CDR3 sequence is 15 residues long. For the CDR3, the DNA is TGTGCCTCCTGGCAGCAGAAGGGCCATGCAGAGACCCAGTACTTC. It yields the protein CASWQQKGHAETQYF.

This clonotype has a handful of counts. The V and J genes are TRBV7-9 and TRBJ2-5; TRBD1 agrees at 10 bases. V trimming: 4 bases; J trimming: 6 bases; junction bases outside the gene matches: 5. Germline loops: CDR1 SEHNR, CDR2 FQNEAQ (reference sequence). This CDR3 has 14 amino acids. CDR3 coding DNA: TGTGCCAGCAGCTCAGGGACAGGGGAAAAGACCCAGTACTTC. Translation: CASSSGTGEKTQYF.

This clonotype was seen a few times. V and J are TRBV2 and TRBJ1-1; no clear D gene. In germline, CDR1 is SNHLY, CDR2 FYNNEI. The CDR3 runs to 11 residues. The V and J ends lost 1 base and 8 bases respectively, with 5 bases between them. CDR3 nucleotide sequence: TGTGCCAGCAGTGAAGAGGGAGAAGCTTTCTTT. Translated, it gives CASSEEGEAFF.

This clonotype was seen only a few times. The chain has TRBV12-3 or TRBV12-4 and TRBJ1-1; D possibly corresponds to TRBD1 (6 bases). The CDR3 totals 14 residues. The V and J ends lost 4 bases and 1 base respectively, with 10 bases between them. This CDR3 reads CASSSETGNTEAFF. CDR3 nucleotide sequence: TGTGCCAGCAGTTCGGAGACAGGGAACACTGAAGCTTTCTTT.

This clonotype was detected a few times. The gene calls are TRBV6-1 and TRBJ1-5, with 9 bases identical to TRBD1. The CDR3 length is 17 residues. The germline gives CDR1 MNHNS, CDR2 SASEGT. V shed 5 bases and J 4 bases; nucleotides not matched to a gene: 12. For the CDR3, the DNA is TGTGCCAGCAGTAGCCTCCGGGACAGGGCTGAGAATCAGCCCCAGCATTTT. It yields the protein CASSSLRDRAENQPQHF.

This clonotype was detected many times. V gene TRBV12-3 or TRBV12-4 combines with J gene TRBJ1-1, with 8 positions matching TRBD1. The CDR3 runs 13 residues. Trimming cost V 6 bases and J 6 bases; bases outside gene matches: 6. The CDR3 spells CASRGQGTSEAFF. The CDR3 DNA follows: TGTGCCAGCAGAGGACAGGGAACCTCTGAAGCTTTCTTT.

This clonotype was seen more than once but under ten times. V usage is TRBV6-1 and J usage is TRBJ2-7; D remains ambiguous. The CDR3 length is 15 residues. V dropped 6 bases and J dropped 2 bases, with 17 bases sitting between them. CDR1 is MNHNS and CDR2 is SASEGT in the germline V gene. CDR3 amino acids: CASRTGQELTYEQYF. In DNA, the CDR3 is TGTGCCAGCAGGACCGGGCAGGAGCTGACCTACGAGCAGTACTTC.